This T cell receptor beta chain was sequenced for a study of preoperative IRX-2 immunotherapy in early breast cancer. The treatment is: preoperative locoregional IRX-2 cytokine immunotherapy. This phase Ib study tested locoregional IRX-2 cytokine immunotherapy given before surgery. Method: immunoSEQ multiplex PCR; TCRdb's copy keeps in-frame clones and lacks some. The profile shows 35,000 to 50,000 clones, roughly 94% of them singletons. This CDR3 is 15 amino acids long. Germline CDR1 is LNHDA and CDR2 is SQIVND (reference sequence). The germline V and J ends were trimmed by 10 bases and 2 bases, with 19 bases remaining between them.

The chain joins TRBV19 to TRBJ2-3; D remains unclear. This clonotype was sampled from a human donor with breast cancer. The sequenced sample was tumor tissue, obtained after IRX-2 immunotherapy. CDR3: CANLVSRISTDTQYF. The CDR3, as DNA: TGTGCCAACCTGGTTAGCCGGATTTCCACAGATACGCAGTATTTT.